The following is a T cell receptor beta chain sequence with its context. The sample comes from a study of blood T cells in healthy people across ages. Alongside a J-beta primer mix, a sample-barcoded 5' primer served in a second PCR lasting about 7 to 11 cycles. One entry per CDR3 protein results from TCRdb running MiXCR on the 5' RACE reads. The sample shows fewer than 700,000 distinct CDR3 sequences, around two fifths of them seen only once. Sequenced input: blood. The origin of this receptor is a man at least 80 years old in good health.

The chain's CDR3 is CASSVEAARPHEQFF. CDR3 nucleotides: TGTGCCAGCAGCGTAGAAGCGGCCAGGCCCCATGAGCAGTTCTTC. V and J are TRBV9 and TRBJ2-1; tentatively, D is TRBD2 (5 bases). Germline V CDR1 and CDR2: SGDLS, YYNGEE. V lost 0 bases and J lost 8, with 15 bases in between. The CDR3 totals 15 residues.